The 25 T cell receptor beta chains below come from one sample, sequenced in a study of human T cells and chemical hapten exposure. Indicated time point: patch test 1, 2 weeks after DPC sensitization. Treatment indicated: therapeutic diphenylcyclopropenone sensitization with weekly scalp DPC. TCRdb used MiXCR to reprocess the RACE reads, holding one entry per CDR3 protein. This repertoire shows more than 95,000 distinct CDR3 sequences, about 12% found once; its top ten account for just over 1.4%. The sample was whole blood, taken in connection with sensitization to the hapten diphenylcyclopropenone (DPC). The origin of the receptors is a woman aged 45-65 years with alopecia areata. Some clones in this sample may be carry-over from other donors' samples.

This clonotype was seen at least ten times. The V and J genes are TRBV28 and TRBJ2-3, with 9 bases matching TRBD1. CDR1 and CDR2 (germline): MDHEN, SYDVKM. The CDR3 length is 16 residues. V dropped 5 bases and J dropped 3; count of bases not matched to a gene: 9. CDR3 DNA: TGTGCCAGCAGTCGGGCCGGGACAGGGCGTACAGATACGCAGTATTTT. The encoded protein is CASSRAGTGRTDTQYF.

This clonotype was picked up a small number of times. This rearrangement joins TRBV12-3 or TRBV12-4 to TRBJ1-6, with D possibly matching TRBD1 (5 bases). The CDR3 covers 14 residues. The germline V and J ends were trimmed by 1 base and 11 bases, with 12 bases remaining between them. The CDR3 DNA reads as TGTGCCAGCAGTTTAGATGGCAGGGTGCCACCCCTCCACTTT. This codes for CASSLDGRVPPLHF.

Turning to this clonotype: Being one base from a much bigger clone, this may be a read error. The chain has TRBV6-6 and TRBJ1-1; D gene ambiguous. Germline CDR1 is MNHNY and CDR2 is SVGAGI (reference sequence). This CDR3 has 12 amino acids. The CDR3 protein is CSSRKEETEAFF. The CDR3 nucleotides are TGTTCCAGCAGGAAGGAGGAGACTGAAGCTTTCTTT.

This clonotype has only a few counts. The CDR3 bases are TGTGCCAGCAGTCCCTCAGGGGCGAGCGGCACAGATACGCAGTATTTT. This sequence encodes CASSPSGASGTDTQYF. V usage is TRBV28 and J usage is TRBJ2-3; D is perhaps TRBD1 (6 bases). Trimming removed 5 bases at V and 1 base at J, with 16 bases between. The CDR3 is 16 amino acids. Germline lookup yields CDR1 MDHEN and CDR2 SYDVKM.

The genes are TRBV3-1 and TRBJ2-3, with a tentative D call TRBD2 (7 bases). V was cut by 4 bases and J by 2 bases, with 16 bases left in between. Germline V gene sequence: CDR1 LGHDT, CDR2 YNNKEL (reference sequence). CDR3 length equals 16 residues. CDR3 loop: CASSPGRGAHTDTQYF. In nucleotides, the CDR3 is TGTGCCAGCAGCCCAGGACGGGGGGCCCACACAGATACGCAGTATTTT.

In this sample, this clonotype turned up many times. The rearrangement links TRBV5-1 to TRBJ2-1; D might be TRBD1 (5 bases). With 6 bases removed from V and 5 bases from J, the gap between germline ends came to 12 bases. This CDR3 has 13 amino acids. Germline V lookup: CDR1 SGHRS, CDR2 YFSETQ. CDR3 DNA sequence: TGCGCCAGCAAATTACAGGAGAACAATGAGCAGTTCTTC. Its protein product is CASKLQENNEQFF.

At least ten counts were recorded for this clonotype. The chain combines TRBV20-1 with TRBJ2-3; D possibly corresponds to TRBD2 (6 bases). CDR3 length: 12 residues. From germline, CDR1 is DFQATT and CDR2 SNEGSKA (reference sequence). Trimming shortened V by 6 bases and J by 1 base, and 8 bases separated the two germline ends. The CDR3 DNA sequence: TGCAGTGCCGGGGGTGGCACAGATACGCAGTATTTT. Translation gives CSAGGGTDTQYF.

This clonotype was seen more than once but under ten times. The rearrangement joins TRBV5-1 to TRBJ2-7; D call uncertain. V lost 1 base to trimming and J lost 0 bases, with 11 bases between them. Germline loops: CDR1 SGHRS, CDR2 YFSETQ. The CDR3 contains 15 residues. The CDR3 nucleotides read TGCGCCAGCAGCTTGTCCCAGGCCGTCTCCTACGAGCAGTACTTC. Translating it yields CASSLSQAVSYEQYF. Complete variable domain (other parts from reference TRBV5-1 and TRBJ2-7): KAGVTQTPRYLIKTRGQQVTLSCSPISGHRSVSWYQQTPGQGLQFLFEYFSETQRNKGNFPGRFSGRQFSNSRSEMNVSTLELGDSALYLCASSLSQAVSYEQYFGPGTRLTVT.

This chain connects TRBV18 to TRBJ2-7; a weak D match, TRBD1 (6 bases). There are 15 residues in the CDR3. V was trimmed by 4 bases and J by 3 bases, leaving 16 bases between them. Per the germline V gene, CDR1 is KGHSH and CDR2 is LQKENI. CDR3 sequence reads: CASSHRDKLFYEQYF. The CDR3 coding sequence is TGTGCCAGCTCACACCGGGACAAGCTCTTCTACGAGCAGTACTTC. Full variable domain (outside the CDR3, taken from reference TRBV18 and TRBJ2-7): NAGVMQNPRHLVRRRGQEARLRCSPMKGHSHVYWYRQLPEEGLKFMVYLQKENIIDESGMPKERFSAEFPKEGPSILRIQQVVRGDSAAYFCASSHRDKLFYEQYFGPGTRLTVT.

This clonotype was observed many times. V gene TRBV5-1 combines with J gene TRBJ1-1; the D gene is possibly TRBD1 (5 bases). Trimming stripped 0 bases from V and 1 base from J, with 7 bases between. Germline V gives CDR1 SGHRS, CDR2 YFSETQ. This CDR3 comprises 14 residues. Here the CDR3 DNA reads TGCGCCAGCAGCTTGGAAAGGGGGAACACTGAAGCTTTCTTT. It encodes CASSLERGNTEAFF.

This chain connects TRBV6-6 to TRBJ1-1; 8 bases are shared with TRBD1. V lost 4 bases and J lost 4; bases outside the gene matches: 8. Germline V gene data show CDR1 as MNHNY and CDR2 as SVGAGI (reference sequence). CDR3 length: 15 amino acids. CDR3 loop: CASSSRTGLGTEAFF. CDR3 nucleotide sequence: TGTGCCAGCAGTTCGAGGACAGGGCTGGGCACTGAAGCTTTCTTT.

This clonotype has more than one count but fewer than ten. This chain connects TRBV28 to TRBJ2-7; a weak D match, TRBD2 (6 bases). The CDR3 is 11 residues long. Germline CDR1 is MDHEN and CDR2 is SYDVKM. Trimming removed 10 bases at V and 4 bases at J, with 11 bases between. CDR3 loop: CATLGGYEQYF. The CDR3 DNA reads as TGTGCCACCCTGGGGGGTTACGAGCAGTACTTC.

This rearrangement joins TRBV19 to TRBJ1-5; TRBD1 might be the D (5 bases). Trimming took off 3 bases at V and 3 bases at J, with 15 bases between the two ends. The CDR3 is 16 residues long. Per germline, CDR1 LNHDA and CDR2 SQIVND (reference sequence). The CDR3 region is CASSIRQGDFNQPQHF. The CDR3 DNA follows: TGTGCCAGTAGTATTCGGCAGGGCGACTTCAATCAGCCCCAGCATTTT.

The chain has TRBV29-1 and TRBJ2-5; D gene uncertain. V shed 0 bases and J shed 2 bases, with 7 bases lying between them. In germline, CDR1 is SQVTM, CDR2 ANQGSEA. This CDR3 has 13 residues. The chain's CDR3 is CSVEDRGQETQYF. DNA of the CDR3: TGCAGCGTTGAAGATCGCGGACAAGAGACCCAGTACTTC.

This clonotype has a count of ten or more. CDR3 in amino acids: CSVDGRTGRAFF. The CDR3 DNA reads TGCAGCGTTGATGGGAGGACAGGGCGGGCTTTCTTT. This rearrangement joins TRBV29-1 to TRBJ1-1, with 8 bases lining up with TRBD1. The CDR3 extends over 12 amino acids. Germline CDR1 is SQVTM and CDR2 is ANQGSEA. The junction had 8 bases not matched to a gene; V was cut back by 3 bases and J by 11 bases.

The chain employs TRBV5-1 and TRBJ2-1; 7 bases are a match to TRBD2. Germline CDR1 and CDR2: SGHRS and YFSETQ. J gave up 1 base and V 4 bases, and 11 bases lay outside the gene matches. This CDR3 is 17 amino acids long. CDR3 loop: CASSTETSGASYNEQFF. CDR3 sequence (DNA): TGCGCCAGCAGCACAGAGACCAGCGGGGCATCCTACAATGAGCAGTTCTTC.

Many counts were recorded for this clonotype. The chain recombines TRBV4-3 with TRBJ1-4; D unclear. Between the trimmed V and J ends, which lost 0 bases and 2 bases, there was a span of 10 bases. CDR3 size: 16 residues. Germline assignment: CDR1 LGHNA and CDR2 YSLEER. CDR3 sequence (DNA): TGCGCCAGCAGCCAAGATCCTGGGGTTACTAATGAAAAACTGTTTTTT. This codes for CASSQDPGVTNEKLFF.

V gene TRBV28 combines with J gene TRBJ1-2, with 9 bases lining up with TRBD1. Germline V CDR1 and CDR2: MDHEN, SYDVKM. V lost 4 bases to trimming and J lost 9 bases; unmatched junction nucleotides: 3. This CDR3 comprises 12 residues. CDR3: CASSSHRGRYTF. Here the CDR3 DNA reads TGTGCCAGCAGTTCTCACAGGGGGCGCTACACCTTC.

This clonotype was counted between two and nine times. The chain uses TRBV12-3 or TRBV12-4 and TRBJ2-3; TRBD2 matches at 12 bases. The CDR3 runs 18 residues. V trimming: 5 bases; J trimming: 1 base; junction bases outside the gene matches: 10. The CDR3 spells CASSKGRGTSGRTDTQYF. In DNA, the CDR3 is TGTGCCAGCAGTAAAGGCCGGGGGACTAGCGGGCGCACAGATACGCAGTATTTT.

Many counts were recorded for this clonotype. The rearrangement joins TRBV7-6 to TRBJ2-5; maybe TRBD1 (5 bases). Trimming shortened V by 1 base and J by 9 bases, and 15 bases separated the two germline ends. The CDR3 totals 14 residues. CDR1 is SGHVS, CDR2 FNYEAQ, per germline. CDR3 loop: CASSLVQVQGAQYF. For the CDR3, the DNA is TGTGCCAGCAGCTTAGTACAGGTTCAAGGGGCCCAGTACTTC. The variable domain in full, completed from reference TRBV7-6 and TRBJ2-5, reads GAGVSQSPRYKVTKRGQDVALRCDPISGHVSLYWYRQALGQGPEFLTYFNYEAQQDKSGLPNDRFSAERPEGSISTLTIQRTEQRDSAMYRCASSLVQVQGAQYFGPGTRLLVL.

This clonotype was found many times. This chain links TRBV11-2 with TRBJ1-1; TRBD1 matches 7 bases. V was clipped by 5 bases and J by 3 bases; unmatched bases: 3. Germline CDR1 reads SGHAT; CDR2 reads FQNNGV. This CDR3 region has 13 residues. The CDR3 coding sequence is TGTGCCAGCAGCGCCGACAGGGACACTGAAGCTTTCTTT. Amino acids: CASSADRDTEAFF.

This clonotype was counted many times. The genes are TRBV29-1 and TRBJ1-5, with TRBD1 matching 7 bases. Germline V CDR1 and CDR2: SQVTM, ANQGSEA. V shed 5 bases and J 5 bases; nucleotides not matched to a gene: 6. The CDR3 sequence is 13 residues long. CDR3: CSVNQGEDQPQHF. DNA of the CDR3: TGCAGCGTTAATCAGGGGGAGGATCAGCCCCAGCATTTT.

This clonotype came up a few times. Since the CDR3 does not end with the conserved phenylalanine or tryptophan, this likely comes from a read error. The chain uses TRBV3-1 and TRBJ2-3; TRBD2 matches at 7 bases. The junction had 7 bases not matched to a gene; V was cut back by 1 base and J by 6 bases. Per germline, CDR1 LGHDT and CDR2 YNNKEL (reference sequence). The CDR3 is 15 amino acids. CDR3 sequence: CASSQVTSAADTQYS. The CDR3 bases are TGTGCCAGCAGCCAAGTAACTAGCGCAGCGGATACGCAGTATTCT.

This sequence joins TRBV12-2 and TRBJ1-2. TRBV12-2 is an annotated pseudogene. The CDR3 consists of 16 residues. Written as DNA, the CDR3 is TGTGCAAGTCGCTTAGCGGTTTTGGGAGAGAACTATGGCTACACCTTC. Its translation is CASRLAVLGENYGYTF.

This clonotype was detected many times. V is TRBV2 and J is TRBJ2-1, with D possibly being TRBD1 or TRBD2 (6 bases each). The germline V gene encodes CDR1 SNHLY and CDR2 FYNNEI. This CDR3 has 15 amino acids. V lost 8 bases to trimming and J lost 6 bases, with 20 bases between them. Here the CDR3 reads CASGGQGFPSNEQFF. Written as DNA, the CDR3 is TGTGCCAGCGGGGGGCAGGGCTTTCCGTCCAATGAGCAGTTCTTC.